Shown below are 17 T cell receptor beta chains from a single sample sequenced in a study of patients and donors after allogeneic stem cell transplantation. MiXCR was run by TCRdb on the RT-PCR reads, yielding one entry per CDR3 protein. The sample holds 190,000 or so distinct CDR3 sequences, about 37% seen once. The sample consisted of blood, either unsorted or a sorted T cell fraction (not recorded which). The receptor source for this set is a human donor who was either an allogeneic HSCT recipient or a stem cell or donor lymphocyte infusion donor (not recorded which). It is not recorded whose cells these are; they may come from a transplant donor.

V gene TRBV2 combines with J gene TRBJ1-2; the D is unclear. V gave up 6 bases and J gave up 5 bases, with 19 bases separating them. The CDR3 is 15 residues long. Germline CDR1 and CDR2: SNHLY and FYNNEI. The CDR3 coding sequence is TGTGCCAGCAGCCTAACCCCCGGGCAGGTTTATGGCTACACCTTC. Its protein product is CASSLTPGQVYGYTF.

This clonotype was observed a few times. The rearrangement joins TRBV6-4 to TRBJ2-1, with TRBD2 matching 7 bases. The CDR3 is 15 residues long. Germline CDR1 reads MRHNA; CDR2 reads SNTAGT. Trimming cost V 2 bases and J 5 bases; bases outside gene matches: 6. The CDR3 protein is CASSDQGLVNNEQFF. The CDR3 nucleotides are TGTGCCAGCAGTGACCAAGGACTAGTAAACAATGAGCAGTTCTTC.

This clonotype appeared a few times. The genes are TRBV5-1 and TRBJ2-2; 9 bases fit TRBD1. Germline CDR1 and CDR2: SGHRS and YFSETQ. Trimming took 2 bases from V and 3 from J; bases not matched to a gene: 2. The CDR3 covers 15 residues. This chain's CDR3 is CASSFRTGDTGELFF. As DNA, the CDR3 is TGCGCCAGCAGCTTCCGGACAGGGGACACCGGGGAGCTGTTTTTT.

This rearrangement joins TRBV12-3 or TRBV12-4 to TRBJ2-2; tentatively, D is TRBD2 (6 bases). This CDR3 contains 16 residues. V lost 3 bases, J lost 5 bases, and 16 bases lay in between. CDR3 coding DNA: TGTGCCAGCAGTTTTTTGGCGGGGCCTTGGACCGGGGAGCTGTTTTTT. This codes for CASSFLAGPWTGELFF.

The gene calls are TRBV4-1 and TRBJ1-1; D is ambiguous. Germline CDR1 MGHRA, CDR2 YSYEKL. Trimming took off 3 bases at V and 5 bases at J, with 7 bases between the two ends. The CDR3 totals 12 residues. The CDR3 DNA reads TGCGCCAGCAGCCACGGCGGTACTGAAGCTTTCTTT. Protein sequence: CASSHGGTEAFF.

A few counts support this clonotype. The chain has TRBV20-1 and TRBJ2-7; 7 positions match TRBD1. The CDR3 is 13 residues long. CDR1 and CDR2 from the germline V gene are DFQATT and SNEGSKA (reference sequence). V was pared by 3 bases and J by 0 bases, with 2 bases of the junction left unmatched. The chain's CDR3 is CSARRGPSYEQYF. The CDR3 region has the DNA TGCAGTGCTAGGAGGGGGCCCTCCTACGAGCAGTACTTC.

This rearrangement joins TRBV20-1 to TRBJ1-1; D possibly corresponds to TRBD1 (6 bases). The CDR3 spans 13 residues. CDR1 and CDR2 from the germline V gene are DFQATT and SNEGSKA (reference sequence). The germline V and J ends were trimmed by 4 bases and 7 bases, with 16 bases remaining between them. CDR3 in amino acids: CSAIRTDRVEAFF. The CDR3 DNA sequence: TGCAGTGCTATTAGGACAGACCGGGTTGAAGCTTTCTTT.

The chain employs TRBV20-1 and TRBJ1-5; maybe TRBD1 (5 bases). CDR1 is DFQATT, CDR2 SNEGSKA, per germline (reference sequence). Trimming pared 1 base from V and 3 bases from J, leaving 16 bases between. The CDR3 consists of 16 residues. The CDR3 DNA reads TGCAGTGCTAGAGGGGACCCCAGGTTCCCCAATCAGCCCCAGCATTTT. This encodes CSARGDPRFPNQPQHF.

There are a few counts of this clonotype. V usage is TRBV12-3 or TRBV12-4 and J usage is TRBJ1-1, with D maybe TRBD1 (6 bases). CDR3 length: 14 residues. The V end was cut by 3 bases, the J end by 6 bases, with 14 bases between. The CDR3 region has the DNA TGTGCCAGCAGTTTCCAGGGGCGAGAGGCTGAAGCTTTCTTT. Amino acid sequence: CASSFQGREAEAFF.

The DNA of the CDR3 is TGTGCCAGCAGCCGGGCGGCTAGCGGGGGCAGTGAGCAGTACTTC. The encoded protein is CASSRAASGGSEQYF. This rearrangement joins TRBV5-8 to TRBJ2-7; TRBD2 matches at 10 bases. Germline CDR1 and CDR2: SGHTS and YDEGEE. V lost 4 bases, J lost 7 bases, and 11 bases stayed unmatched. The length of the CDR3 is 15 residues.

The chain has TRBV5-1 and TRBJ2-2, with no clear D. Trimming stripped 4 bases from V and 2 bases from J, with 15 bases between. Germline V lookup: CDR1 SGHRS, CDR2 YFSETQ. The CDR3 covers 16 residues. This chain's CDR3 is CASSLLVTGNTGELFF. CDR3 nucleotide sequence: TGCGCCAGCAGCCTGTTGGTGACGGGTAACACCGGGGAGCTGTTTTTT.

The rearrangement joins TRBV12-3 or TRBV12-4 to TRBJ2-5; a possible D gene is TRBD1 (5 bases). V lost 3 bases to trimming and J lost 5 bases, with 13 bases between them. CDR3 length: 14 amino acids. CDR3: CASSLRQPEETQYF. The DNA for the CDR3 is TGTGCCAGCAGTTTGCGACAGCCTGAGGAGACCCAGTACTTC.

This clonotype was seen a handful of times. The chain recombines TRBV29-1 with TRBJ2-7; TRBD1 matches at 11 bases. The V gene end was trimmed by 6 bases and the J gene end by 6 bases; junction bases not matched to a gene: 10. Germline assignment: CDR1 SQVTM and CDR2 ANQGSEA. The CDR3 has 14 amino acids. The chain's CDR3 is CSVYAQDRGREQYF. The CDR3 region has the DNA TGCAGCGTCTACGCCCAGGACAGGGGGCGCGAGCAGTACTTC.

This clonotype was observed a handful of times. This rearrangement joins TRBV4-1 to TRBJ1-4, with D perhaps matching TRBD1 (6 bases). Trimming removed 2 bases at V and 8 bases at J, with 15 bases between. CDR3 length: 15 residues. The germline CDR1 and CDR2 sequences are MGHRA and YSYEKL. The CDR3 loop reads CASSQRQGNWEKLFF. DNA of the CDR3: TGCGCCAGCAGCCAACGTCAGGGGAATTGGGAAAAACTGTTTTTT.

This clonotype was seen only a few times. The chain recombines TRBV20-1 with TRBJ2-7; 7 nucleotides line up with TRBD2. The CDR3 runs 14 residues. The V gene's germline CDR1 is DFQATT and CDR2 SNEGSKA (reference sequence). V lost 5 bases to trimming and J lost 1 base; unmatched junction nucleotides: 8. DNA of the CDR3: TGCAGTGCTTCGACTAGCAGACTTTCCTACGAGCAGTACTTC. This translates into CSASTSRLSYEQYF.

J is TRBJ1-1 and V is TRBV4-2; no definite D call. V lost 2 bases to trimming and J lost 5 bases, with 12 bases between them. This CDR3 has 14 amino acids. The V gene's germline CDR1 is LGHNA and CDR2 YNFKEQ. CDR3 nucleotide sequence: TGTGCCAGCAGCCAACCAGGTTGGAGAACTGAAGCTTTCTTT. Translated, it gives CASSQPGWRTEAFF.

The J gene is TRBJ2-7, the V gene TRBV6-5, with 9 nucleotides matching TRBD1. Trimming cost V 6 bases and J 5 bases; bases outside gene matches: 5. The CDR3 loop spans 13 amino acids. The germline V gene encodes CDR1 MNHEY and CDR2 SVGAGI. The CDR3: CASRRDRVDEQYF. Here the CDR3 DNA reads TGTGCCAGCAGAAGGGACAGGGTTGACGAGCAGTACTTC.